These T cell receptor beta chains were read from a single sample in a study of blood T cell repertoires in COVID-19. Sequencing was performed with immunoSEQ multiplex PCR; in TCRdb, only in-frame clones are kept and a portion is missing. The sample has about 150,000 clones, around 83% seen once. Sequencing was carried out using peripheral blood. The receptor set was obtained from a woman aged 60-75 years with COVID-19, enrolled during active disease. The conserved cysteine and the conserved F or W are not part of the CDR3 here. Clone size is not always given. Where it is, it says once, few, many or a class for expanded clones.

>.|TRBV7-2
ASSLGMGGYEAF
>many|TRBV29-1
SFLQVPEPNTEAF
>.|TRBV27
ASSFQAPDTQY
>once|TRBV6-6
ASSPYLPDRGKETQY
>.|TRBV3-1/TRBV3-2
ASSQAGGPSYEQY
>.|TRBV5-1
ASSPGTGTTEAF
>.|TRBV6-1
ASSESRGRVSYEQY
>.|TRBV6-4
ASSATGGHGYT
>few|TRBV18
ASSPTGQGWEQY
>.|TRBV7-9
ASRGDRLLRTEAF
>.|TRBV7-2
ASSIILAAVTDTQY
>.|TRBV14
ASSLYPALSGNTIY
>.|TRBV3-1/TRBV3-2
ASSQDFSEAF